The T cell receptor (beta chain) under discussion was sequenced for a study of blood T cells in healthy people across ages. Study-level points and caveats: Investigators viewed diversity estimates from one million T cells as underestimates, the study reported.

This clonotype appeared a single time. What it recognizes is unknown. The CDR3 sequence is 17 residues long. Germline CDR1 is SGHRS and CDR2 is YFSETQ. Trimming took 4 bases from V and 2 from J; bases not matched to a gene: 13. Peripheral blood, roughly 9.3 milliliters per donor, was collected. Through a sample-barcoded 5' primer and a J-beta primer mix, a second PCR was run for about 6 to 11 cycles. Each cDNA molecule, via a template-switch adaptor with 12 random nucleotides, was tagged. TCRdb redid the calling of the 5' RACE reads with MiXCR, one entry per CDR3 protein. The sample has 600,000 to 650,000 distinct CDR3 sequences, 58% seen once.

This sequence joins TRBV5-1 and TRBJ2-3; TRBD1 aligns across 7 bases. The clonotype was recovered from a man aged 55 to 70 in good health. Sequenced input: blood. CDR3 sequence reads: CASSTLRTGPFTDTQYF. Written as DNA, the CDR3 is TGCGCCAGCAGCACCCTACGGACAGGTCCTTTCACAGATACGCAGTATTTT.